The sequence of this T cell receptor (beta chain) was determined in a study of identical twins (TCRdb year 2016). Regarding the complete study: To test whether fetal clonotypes persist, the study used deep sequencing on TCR alpha and beta repertoires from monozygotic twins, unrelated adults of various ages, and cord blood. Replicate twin experiments were performed at different times using different library preparation protocols to rule out contamination. What the work shows at the level of the full study, not this receptor alone: Excess twin sharing in beta out-of-frame sequences was weaker because fewer shared sequences lowered the signal-to-noise ratio. Fewer insertions were carried by abundant cord blood beta clonotypes; a weaker similar trend was observed in young adult naive repertoires, while no such trend was observed in memory repertoires. Conclusions relied on cross-sectional statistical analysis, since the same donors could not be followed over many years. Out-of-frame TCR alpha sequences shared between twins showed an excess of low generation-probability sequences compared with coincidental sharing between unrelated individuals. Invariant T cells such as MAIT and iNKT could partly confound zero-insertion analyses, though diverse VJ usage argued against this for most clonotypes. In monozygotic twins, out-of-frame TCR alpha sharing was systematically underestimated by recombination models, although the models agreed with sharing between unrelated individuals.

Library preparation employed 5' RACE. Instrument on record: Illumina HiSeq 2000. A universal primer binding site was introduced by template switching, and a unique molecular identifier was present in the final cDNA, enabling accurate counting of TCR cDNA molecules. First-strand cDNA for TCR alpha and beta chains was synthesized from specific primers in the conserved constant-segment region. To control for contamination, each cDNA library was double barcoded with a SMART-Mk sample barcode plus Illumina barcodes. TruSeq adapter sequences and Illumina sample barcodes were added in two successive PCR steps. The Illumina HiSeq platform was used with custom primers to sequence TCR alpha and beta cDNA libraries. Regarding the original processing steps: Unique molecular identifiers were extracted from raw reads with MiGEC, and CDR3 positions were determined with MiXCR. Recombination models were inferred per individual with the repgenHMM and IGoR tools using an EM algorithm. Shared clonotype analysis was performed with the tcR package in R, normalizing sharing by the product of cloneset sizes. To study raw recombination free of thymic and clonal selection effects, out-of-frame nonproductive sequences were analyzed. TCRdb handled the public reads itself, with Q25 trimming in fastp and clone calling in MiXCR, and kept productive beta chains. Entries are consolidated by CDR3 protein sequence, retaining the most common genes and DNA. Clone size and V and J calls follow TCRdb, not the original study. This sample holds more than 250,000 distinct CDR3 sequences; about 8.1% were observed only once. The ten largest clones add up to roughly 2% of the sample.

This clonotype has ten or more counts. The target of this receptor is not known. No much larger clonotype is one base removed from it; base qualities were not supplied. Only healthy Caucasian donors were included. Three pairs of female monozygotic twins, all aged roughly 18 to 29 years, made up the twin cohort. Using Miltenyi CD45RO+ enrichment and human naive T-cell isolation kits, memory (CD45RO+) and naive T cells were isolated from PBMC. Relative to germline, V is missing 2 bases and J is missing 9 bases, with 6 bases of the junction outside any gene match. CDR1 and CDR2 are drawn from the germline V gene (reference sequence): DFQATT, SNEGSKA. The CDR3 measures 13 amino acids from cysteine to phenylalanine. The kept DNA is CDR3 alone, 39 bases in frame from the first base. These data also formed part of another study, on yellow fever vaccine responses in identical twins. As described in the second report: According to the authors, the vaccine-induced T cell response in identical twins seemed to be partly convergent and partly specific to each individual. In identical twins, the study followed T cell clones that responded to the vaccine with precision.

The TCR comes from a woman younger than 35 in good health. The receptor chain draws on TRBV20-1 and TRBJ2-4; 8 bases in the junction line up with TRBD1. The sample was memory (CD45RO+) T cells sorted from blood. In the paper's terms, the cell subset or site label means: CD45RO+ enriched T cells. Here the CDR3 is given as CSARKTGDGIQYF. The base sequence is TGCAGTGCTAGAAAGACAGGGGATGGCATTCAGTACTTC.